The sequence of this TCR beta chain was determined in a study of T cells in tumors after PD-1 blockade. Study background: Prior checkpoint blockade, systemic immunosuppressant use, or anti-cancer therapy within 4 weeks excluded patients.

CDR1 is SNHLY, CDR2 FYNNEI, per germline. The CDR3 length is 16 residues. With 4 bases removed from V and 5 bases from J, the gap between germline ends came to 19 bases. General study results and limits: Blood contained roughly 43% of the tumor's TCR clonotypes.

Of note for this clone: Its antigen is as yet unknown.

TCRdb's copy holds only in-frame clones and misses some; the assay was immunoSEQ multiplex PCR. The table includes about 33,000 clones, roughly 78% detected once. This TCR was recovered from a human donor with basal cell carcinoma. V gene TRBV2 combines with J gene TRBJ2-3; the D gene could be TRBD1 or TRBD2 (6 bases each). Sequencing was performed on PBMCs, taken before anti-PD-1 treatment. The CDR3 sequence: CASSVGGGRLGDTQYF. The CDR3 bases are TGTGCCAGCAGTGTGGGTGGGGGGCGACTTGGAGATACGCAGTATTTT.